This is a list of T cell receptor beta chains from one sample in a study of cytomegalovirus exposure and HLA in healthy donors. The repertoire was sequenced with immunoSEQ multiplex PCR; TCRdb's copy has only in-frame clones and lacks some. The sample has over 50,000 clones, around 87% seen once. Sequencing input: PBMCs. These receptors all stem from a man aged 18 to 30 in good health and CMV-seronegative. Each CDR3 is given with its conserved first and last residue. The D gene is left open where the match is weak.

>TRBJ1-2|TRBV7-9|NA
TGTGCCAGCAGCTCCCACAGGGAAACTAACTATGGCTACACCTTC
CASSSHRETNYGYTF
>TRBJ1-1|TRBV30|NA
TGTGCCTGGAGTGTTCTCAGGAACACTGAAGCTTTCTTT
CAWSVLRNTEAFF
>TRBJ1-1|TRBV7-2|NA
TGTGCCAGCAGCTCGGAGGGGGGGGACACTGAAGCTTTCTTT
CASSSEGGDTEAFF
>TRBJ1-6|TRBV19|NA
TGTGCCAGTAGTCCGCAGGGGAATAATTCACCCCTCCACTTT
CASSPQGNNSPLHF
>TRBJ2-7|TRBV7-9|NA
TGTGCCAGCAGCCTCTCGGGGTACGAGCAGTACTTC
CASSLSGYEQYF
>TRBJ2-2|TRBV4-2|TRBD2
TGTGCCAGCAGCCAAGAGGGGACTAGCGGGGGCGGGGAGCTGTTTTTT
CASSQEGTSGGGELFF
>TRBJ2-7|TRBV7-9|NA
TGTGCCAGCAGCCAGAACGAGCTCTCGGGGGAGCAGTACTTC
CASSQNELSGEQYF
>TRBJ2-7|TRBV15|TRBD1
TGTGCCACCAGCAGCGACAGGGGCGTCCACGAGCAGTACTTC
CATSSDRGVHEQYF
>TRBJ1-4|TRBV4-1|NA
TGCGCCAGCAGCCAAGGACAGGTTTCGTCTTGGGAACTGTTTTTT
CASSQGQVSSWELFF
>TRBJ2-2|TRBV11-2|NA
TGTGCCAGCAGCTTCAACCCGGGTTTCGGGGAGCTGTTTTTT
CASSFNPGFGELFF
>TRBJ2-7|TRBV6-5|TRBD2
TGTGCCAGCAGTCCAGCGGGGGGATCCTACGAGCAGTACTTC
CASSPAGGSYEQYF